The following is a T cell receptor (beta chain) sequence with its context. Its binding antigen is unknown. Qualities for individual bases were not recorded, and no much larger clone is one base off. The data were obtained in a study of blood T cell repertoires in COVID-19 (dated by TCRdb to 2020 to 2021). Some background on the complete study: Collaborator samples came from the United States, Italy and Spain and covered acute and convalescent phases of COVID-19. The material from the prospective study consisted of cDNA or gDNA derived from T cells, B-cell-depleted T cells, or PBMCs. The dataset comprised deeply sampled blood TCRbeta repertoires from subjects exposed to, actively infected with, or recovered from COVID-19. The repertoires were released in a freely available public database intended as a resource for research on the immune response to SARS-CoV-2. Samples came from the ongoing ImmuneRACE study (first 160 participants) plus 1,254 subjects from 6 global collaborators. Nearly every sample came with metadata listing a de-identified subject ID, COVID-19 status, age in years and sex. Where available, HLA class I and class II types were obtained from metadata supplied by the sample provider rather than from assay-based typing.

Study-wide findings and limitations: Clinical and demographic metadata were provided uncurated, with the amount varying by source and participant.

The junction shows trimming of 7 bases on V and 7 bases on J, and the gene matches do not reach 4 bases of it. From the cysteine through the phenylalanine, the CDR3 covers 13 amino acids. Only the CDR3 DNA stays, 39 bases, in frame from base 1. The collaborating institutions used their own protocols to collect whole blood in K2EDTA tubes. For TCRbeta analysis, collaborators shipped samples in one of three forms: frozen whole blood, isolated PBMCs, or DNA extracted from either of those sample types. TCRbeta CDR3 regions were amplified from genomic DNA by means of the immunoSEQ Assay, a bias-controlled multiplex PCR. The original pipeline was this. The number of nucleated cells in each sample was estimated from the amplification of reference gene primers within the assay. To quantify the absolute abundance of each unique TCRbeta CDR3 rearrangement, sequence reads were collapsed and filtered. Productive Simpson clonality was computed per sample as the square root of Simpson's diversity index over productive rearrangements. The immuneACCESS repertoire file appears here via TCRdb, limited to in-frame rearrangements. These files lack a portion of the clones; in checked studies, under half of the deficit traces to unresolved V genes, and the cause of the others is not known. That table is the source of V, J and clone size, and D and trimming were worked out from the DNA. This sample gives roughly 150,000 clones in total; about 87% of them show up just once. In total, the top ten clones hold around 28% of the sample.

The sample consisted of peripheral blood. The chain is assembled from TRBV12-3 or TRBV12-4 and TRBJ1-4, with TRBD1 identical over 9 junction bases. This TCR derives from a human donor in a cohort sampled during active COVID-19. The sequenced DNA: TGTGCCAGCAAGGGACAGGGCTCTGAAAAACTGTTTTTT. It translates to CASKGQGSEKLFF.